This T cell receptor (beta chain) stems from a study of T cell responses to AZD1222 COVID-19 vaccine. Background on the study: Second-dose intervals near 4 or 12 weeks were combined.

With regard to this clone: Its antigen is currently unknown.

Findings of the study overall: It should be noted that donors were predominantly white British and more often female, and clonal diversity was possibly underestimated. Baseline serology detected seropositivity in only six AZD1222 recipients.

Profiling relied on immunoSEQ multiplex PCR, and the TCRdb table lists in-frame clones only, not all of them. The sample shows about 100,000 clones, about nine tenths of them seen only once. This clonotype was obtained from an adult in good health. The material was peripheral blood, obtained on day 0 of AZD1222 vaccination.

CDR3 nucleotide sequence: TGTGCCAGCAGCCTCCAGACTCTGAACACCGGGGAGCTGTTTTTT. It translates to CASSLQTLNTGELFF. The chain is built from TRBV9 and TRBJ2-2; D unclear. V lost 4 bases and J lost 1, with 11 bases in between. Looked up from germline, CDR1 is SGDLS and CDR2 is YYNGEE. The CDR3 consists of 15 residues.